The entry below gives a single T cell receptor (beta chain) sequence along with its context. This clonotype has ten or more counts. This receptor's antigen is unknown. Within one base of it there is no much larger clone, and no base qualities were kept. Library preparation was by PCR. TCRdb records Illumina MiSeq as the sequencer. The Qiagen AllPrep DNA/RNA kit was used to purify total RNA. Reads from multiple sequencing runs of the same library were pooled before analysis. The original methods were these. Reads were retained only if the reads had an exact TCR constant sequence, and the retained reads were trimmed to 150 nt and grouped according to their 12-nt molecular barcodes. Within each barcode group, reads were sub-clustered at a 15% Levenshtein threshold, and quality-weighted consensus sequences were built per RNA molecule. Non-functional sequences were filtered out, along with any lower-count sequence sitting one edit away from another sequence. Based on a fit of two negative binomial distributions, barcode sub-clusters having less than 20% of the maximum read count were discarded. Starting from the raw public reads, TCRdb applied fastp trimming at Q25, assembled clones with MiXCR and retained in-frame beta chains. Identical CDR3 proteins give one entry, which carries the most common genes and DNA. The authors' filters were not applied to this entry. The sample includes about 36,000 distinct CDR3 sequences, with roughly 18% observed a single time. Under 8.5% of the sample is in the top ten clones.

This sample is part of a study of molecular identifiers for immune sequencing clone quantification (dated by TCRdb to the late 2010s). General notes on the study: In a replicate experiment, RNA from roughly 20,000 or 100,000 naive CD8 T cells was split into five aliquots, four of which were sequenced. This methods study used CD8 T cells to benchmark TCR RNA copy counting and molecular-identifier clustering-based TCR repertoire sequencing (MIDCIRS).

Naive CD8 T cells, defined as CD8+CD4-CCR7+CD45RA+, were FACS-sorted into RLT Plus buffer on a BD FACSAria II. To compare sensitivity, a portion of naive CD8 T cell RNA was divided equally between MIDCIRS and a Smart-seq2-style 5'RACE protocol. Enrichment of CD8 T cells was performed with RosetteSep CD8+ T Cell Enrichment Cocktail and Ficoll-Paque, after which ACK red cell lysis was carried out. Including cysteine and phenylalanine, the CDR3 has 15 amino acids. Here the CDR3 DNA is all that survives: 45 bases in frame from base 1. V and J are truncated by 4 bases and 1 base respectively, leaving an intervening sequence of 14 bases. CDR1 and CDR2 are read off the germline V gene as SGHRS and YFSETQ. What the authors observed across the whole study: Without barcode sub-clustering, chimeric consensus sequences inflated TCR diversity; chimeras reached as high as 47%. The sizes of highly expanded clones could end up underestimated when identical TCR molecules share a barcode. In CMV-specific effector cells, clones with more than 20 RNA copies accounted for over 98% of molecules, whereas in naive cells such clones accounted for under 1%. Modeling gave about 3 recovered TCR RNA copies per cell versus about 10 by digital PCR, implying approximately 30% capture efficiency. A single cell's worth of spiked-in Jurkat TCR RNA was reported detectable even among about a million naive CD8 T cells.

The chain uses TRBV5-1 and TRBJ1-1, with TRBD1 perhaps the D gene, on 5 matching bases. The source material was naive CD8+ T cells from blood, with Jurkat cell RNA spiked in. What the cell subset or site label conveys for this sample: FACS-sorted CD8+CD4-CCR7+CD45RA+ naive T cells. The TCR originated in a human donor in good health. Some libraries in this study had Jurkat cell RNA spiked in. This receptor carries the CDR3 CASSAGPAGNTEAFF. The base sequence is TGCGCCAGCAGCGCGGGACCTGCGGGGAACACTGAAGCTTTCTTT.